What follows are 18 T cell receptor beta chains derived from one specimen sequenced in a study of OX40 agonist ivuxolimab in advanced cancers. Clones were sequenced by immunoSEQ multiplex PCR, and TCRdb holds only the in-frame ones, with some missing. The sample lists tens of thousands of clones, approximately 82% seen once, with 0.75% to 0.85% in the top ten. Specimen: CD4+ or CD8+ T cells sorted from blood, collected in a trial of the OX40 agonist ivuxolimab. These TCRs come from an adult with an advanced solid tumor such as melanoma, head and neck, liver or kidney cancer.

The chain is built from TRBV30 and TRBJ2-7; TRBD1 or TRBD2 may be the D gene (6 bases each). CDR3 size: 15 residues. V lost 4 bases to trimming and J lost 2 bases, with 18 bases between them. Germline V gene sequence: CDR1 GTSNPN, CDR2 SVGIG (reference sequence). The CDR3 spells CAWNSRGAGTYEQYF. In DNA form, the CDR3 reads TGTGCCTGGAATTCGAGGGGGGCAGGCACCTACGAGCAGTACTTC. Combining the CDR3 with reference TRBV30 and TRBJ2-7 gives the whole variable domain SQTIHQWPATLVQPVGSPLSLECTVEGTSNPNLYWYRQAAGRGLQLLFYSVGIGQISSEVPQNLSASRPQDRQFILSSKKLLLSDSGFYLCAWNSRGAGTYEQYFGPGTRLTVT.

The chain couples TRBV18 to TRBJ2-3; 11 bases agree with TRBD2. This CDR3 is 18 amino acids long. The germline V gene encodes CDR1 KGHSH and CDR2 LQKENI. Trimming cost V 3 bases and J 3 bases; bases outside gene matches: 11. The DNA for the CDR3 is TGTGCCAGCTCACCCCCAGTCCGTTTAGCGGGGGGGACAGATACGCAGTATTTT. It is translated as CASSPPVRLAGGTDTQYF.

The J gene is TRBJ1-6, the V gene TRBV2; TRBD1 aligns across 8 bases. The CDR3 covers 14 residues. V gave up 6 bases and J gave up 4 bases; unmatched junction bases: 2. Germline V CDR1 and CDR2: SNHLY, FYNNEI. CDR3 DNA: TGTGCCAGCAGCGGACAGGGTTATAATTCACCCCTCCACTTT. Amino acids: CASSGQGYNSPLHF.

This chain links TRBV2 with TRBJ2-7; 7 bases agree with TRBD1. Germline-derived CDR1 and CDR2 are SNHLY and FYNNEI. The CDR3 is made up of 15 amino acids. V was pared by 7 bases and J by 0 bases, with 9 bases of the junction left unmatched. For the CDR3, the DNA is TGTGCCAGCAAGAGAGTGACAGGGAGCTCCTACGAGCAGTACTTC. It specifies CASKRVTGSSYEQYF.

Only one count was recorded for this clone. The chain uses TRBV11-2 and TRBJ2-3, with unresolved D. V was cut by 4 bases and J by 1 base, with 12 bases left in between. CDR1 is SGHAT and CDR2 is FQNNGV in the germline V gene. The CDR3 covers 15 residues. CDR3 sequence (DNA): TGTGCCAGCAGCTCCGGTCTGACTCGCACAGATACGCAGTATTTT. Translated, it gives CASSSGLTRTDTQYF. Supplemented by reference TRBV11-2 and TRBJ2-3, the full variable domain reads EAGVAQSPRYKIIEKRQSVAFWCNPISGHATLYWYQQILGQGPKLLIQFQNNGVVDDSQLPKDRFSAERLKGVDSTLKIQPAKLEDSAVYLCASSSGLTRTDTQYFGPGTRLTVL.

The chain carries TRBV27 and TRBJ2-3; a possible D gene is TRBD1 (6 bases). Trimming shortened V by 2 bases and J by 6 bases, and 24 bases separated the two germline ends. The V gene's germline CDR1 is MNHEY and CDR2 SMNVEV (reference sequence). The CDR3 spans 18 residues. The CDR3 reads CASSLKGGRAPGRDTQYF. In nucleotides, the CDR3 is TGTGCCAGCAGTTTAAAAGGGGGACGGGCACCCGGTAGGGATACGCAGTATTTT.

The sample holds one count of this clone. The CDR3 reads CASSTQTGNTEAFF. CDR3 bases: TGCGCCAGCAGCACCCAAACGGGGAACACTGAAGCTTTCTTT. V is TRBV5-1 and J is TRBJ1-1; D is uncertain. The germline V and J ends were trimmed by 4 bases and 1 base, with 11 bases remaining between them. The germline CDR1 and CDR2 sequences are SGHRS and YFSETQ. The CDR3 consists of 14 residues. The full variable domain, rest sourced from reference TRBV5-1 and TRBJ1-1, is KAGVTQTPRYLIKTRGQQVTLSCSPISGHRSVSWYQQTPGQGLQFLFEYFSETQRNKGNFPGRFSGRQFSNSRSEMNVSTLELGDSALYLCASSTQTGNTEAFFGQGTRLTVV.

The sample holds a few counts of this clone. This sequence joins TRBV6-1 and TRBJ2-3, with D perhaps being TRBD1 or TRBD2 (5 bases each). V dropped 8 bases and J dropped 6 bases, with 18 bases sitting between them. This CDR3 has 14 amino acids. Germline-derived CDR1 and CDR2 are MNHNS and SASEGT. CDR3 DNA sequence: TGTGCCAGCCGTCTTGGGGGTCCCGGGGATACGCAGTATTTT. It is translated as CASRLGGPGDTQYF.

The gene calls are TRBV6-5 and TRBJ2-3, with 9 bases matching TRBD2. Per the germline V gene, CDR1 is MNHEY and CDR2 is SVGAGI. The CDR3 contains 15 residues. V lost 6 bases to trimming and J lost 1 base; unmatched junction nucleotides: 5. The chain's CDR3 is CASRRSSGGTDTQYF. CDR3 nucleotide sequence: TGTGCCAGCAGGCGATCTAGCGGGGGCACAGATACGCAGTATTTT.

CDR3 DNA sequence: TGTGCGATTACTGCGGGACAGGGAGACATTCAGTACTTC. Protein product: CAITAGQGDIQYF. The V call is TRBV30, the J call TRBJ2-4; TRBD1 matches at 9 bases. CDR3 size: 13 residues. Germline V gene sequence: CDR1 GTSNPN, CDR2 SVGIG (reference sequence).

This chain connects TRBV6-5 to TRBJ1-3; D is unclear. The CDR3 contains 14 residues. V was pared by 6 bases and J by 3 bases, with 12 bases between. Germline assignment: CDR1 MNHEY and CDR2 SVGAGI. The CDR3 reads CASSPQADGNTIYF. In DNA form, the CDR3 reads TGTGCCAGCAGCCCGCAAGCGGATGGAAACACCATATATTTT.

The J gene is TRBJ2-5, the V gene TRBV2; no clear D gene. There are 10 residues in the CDR3. The germline gives CDR1 SNHLY, CDR2 FYNNEI. V was trimmed by 6 bases and J by 2 bases, leaving 1 base between them. As DNA, the CDR3 is TGTGCCAGCAGACAAGAGACCCAGTACTTC. Protein product: CASRQETQYF. The complete variable domain, with remaining parts taken from reference TRBV2 and TRBJ2-5, reads EPEVTQTPSHQVTQMGQEVILRCVPISNHLYFYWYRQILGQKVEFLVSFYNNEISEKSEIFDDQFSVERPDGSNFTLKIRSTKLEDSAMYFCASRQETQYFGPGTRLLVL.

The genes are TRBV7-6 and TRBJ2-7, with TRBD1 matching over 8 bases. This CDR3 region has 15 residues. Germline values: CDR1 SGHVS, CDR2 FNYEAQ. Losses at the gene ends were 6 bases for V and 5 bases for J; bases not matched to a gene: 12. CDR3 residues: CASSLRQGYDDEQYF. The CDR3, as DNA: TGTGCCAGCAGTTTGAGACAGGGGTACGACGACGAGCAGTACTTC.

As regards this clone: This same CDR3 is encoded by further DNA sequences in the sample. This sequence joins TRBV7-9 and TRBJ2-3; D remains unclear. The length of the CDR3 is 15 residues. Germline V gives CDR1 SEHNR, CDR2 FQNEAQ (reference sequence). Trimming pared 2 bases from V and 0 bases from J, leaving 9 bases between. The CDR3 spells CASSLRAPSTDTQYF. The DNA of the CDR3 is TGTGCCAGCAGCTTAAGGGCACCGAGCACAGATACGCAGTATTTT. The full variable domain, in which reference TRBV7-9 and TRBJ2-3 provide the parts outside the CDR3, is DTGVSQNPRHKITKRGQNVTFRCDPISEHNRLYWYRQTLGQGPEFLTYFQNEAQLEKSRLLSDRFSAERPKGSFSTLEIQRTEQGDSAMYLCASSLRAPSTDTQYFGPGTRLTVL.

The chain employs TRBV29-1 and TRBJ2-5; maybe TRBD2 (6 bases). CDR1 is SQVTM and CDR2 is ANQGSEA in the germline V gene. The CDR3 has 13 residues. The V end lost 0 bases, the J end lost 4 bases, and 9 bases lay between the germline ends. CDR3 amino acids: CSVEDPGGETQYF. The CDR3 nucleotides read TGCAGCGTTGAAGATCCCGGGGGAGAGACCCAGTACTTC.

The chain links TRBV7-9 to TRBJ1-4; D unclear. Trimming stripped 3 bases from V and 5 bases from J, with 7 bases between. CDR1 is SEHNR, CDR2 FQNEAQ, per germline (reference sequence). The length of the CDR3 is 13 residues. CDR3 sequence reads: CASSFTENEKLFF. DNA for the CDR3: TGTGCCAGCAGCTTTACGGAAAATGAAAAACTGTTTTTT.

The chain combines TRBV30 with TRBJ1-5; a possible D gene is TRBD1 (5 bases). This CDR3 contains 15 residues. Germline loops: CDR1 GTSNPN, CDR2 SVGIG (reference sequence). Trimming removed 1 base at V and 1 base at J, with 11 bases between. DNA for the CDR3: TGTGCCTGGAGTGACAGGAGGAAGAGCAATCAGCCCCAGCATTTT. Translated, it gives CAWSDRRKSNQPQHF.

This clone was picked up a small number of times. The chain employs TRBV5-1 and TRBJ2-5; 10 nucleotides line up with TRBD2. The CDR3 extends over 15 amino acids. Losses at the gene ends were 1 base for V and 5 bases for J; bases not matched to a gene: 5. Germline loops: CDR1 SGHRS, CDR2 YFSETQ. CDR3 in DNA: TGCGCCAGCAGCTTGACTAGCGGGGAGGGCGAGACCCAGTACTTC. Amino acids: CASSLTSGEGETQYF.